Below, one T cell receptor (beta chain) is given with its context. In this sample, this clonotype turned up many times. Its recognized antigen is unknown. No qualities accompany the bases; no much larger clone lies one base away. The library was obtained by multiplex PCR. Sequenced on an Illumina HiSeq 4000. iRepertoire HTBI primers and Arm-PCR amplification of CDR3 regions were used to construct TCR beta libraries. Before sequencing, the PCR products went through gel purification. The original methods were these. Across samples, approximately 68 TRBV and 15 or so TRBJ segments were identified and used for gene usage analysis of CDR3 amino acid clonotypes. COPE and FqMerger were used to merge filtered high-quality paired reads into contigs. BLAST was used to align contigs to the IMGT TRBV, TRBD and TRBJ reference genes, and CDR3 was defined following IMGT. Any clonotype with a frequency above 0.1% was classified as a highly expanded clone. Shannon entropy was used to measure repertoire diversity, and the Gini coefficient was used to measure V-J evenness. A clonotype found in more than one individual was treated as public. The public reads were reanalyzed by TCRdb: fastp trimming at Q25, MiXCR alignment, in-frame beta chains only. Rows are unified per CDR3 protein, each entry keeping the most common DNA and genes. The V and J calls were not made by the authors but by TCRdb's processing. The sample data list 680,000 or so distinct CDR3 sequences, and roughly 15% of these were observed just once. About 17% of the sample is held by the ten biggest clonotypes.

Taken with the paper, the label for time point translates to: newly diagnosed GD, antithyroid drugs for less than 3 months. RNA was extracted from PBMCs in TRIzol for both TCR sequencing and RNA sequencing. The diagnosis of Graves' disease followed American Thyroid Association guidelines. The patients came from an endocrinology department in Xi'an, China. Each patient gave approximately 9.7 milliliters of peripheral blood, collected in an EDTA anticoagulant tube. Ficoll Paque Plus density gradient separation was used to isolate PBMCs, and no further T cell sorting was done. An Agilent 2100 Bioanalyzer and agarose gel were used to check RNA quality, and a NanoDrop 2000 was used to measure RNA concentration. The data were taken from a study of regulatory T cells in long-lasting Graves disease (dated by TCRdb to 2020 to 2023). With regard to the full study: In the newly diagnosed Graves' disease group, patients had been taking antithyroid drugs for less than 3 months. Persistent Graves' disease patients were compared with newly diagnosed Graves' disease patients by peripheral blood TCR sequencing and RNA sequencing. A total of around 35 samples underwent TCR sequencing, from roughly 13 patients with persistent Graves' disease and about 20 patients with newly diagnosed Graves' disease. The study was conducted in China and was registered as a clinical trial. Broader findings and caveats from the paper: Only the TCR beta chain was sequenced and analyzed. The authors noted that the small sample size was a limitation that may lower accuracy. TRBV28, TRBJ1-2 and TRBJ2-5 were preferentially used in persistent disease, while TRBV20-1 and TRBJ2-1 were favored in newly diagnosed disease. Persistent patients shared more public clonotypes among themselves (around 2,700) than newly diagnosed patients did (over 900). Peripheral blood alone was examined, since thyroid tissue, which constituted the primary lesion, could not be accessed. Lower TCR Shannon entropy and fewer highly expanded clones were observed in persistent Graves' disease patients than in newly diagnosed patients, which suggested clonal expansion.

The CDR3 goes from the cysteine to the phenylalanine over 15 residues. Only CDR3 DNA is held: 45 bases, read in frame from base 1. The germline V gene supplies CDR1 SGHTA and CDR2 FQGNSA. V is pruned by 9 bases and J by 5 bases, leaving 10 bases of the junction without a gene match. The same data also contributed to another study, on T cells in Graves' hyperthyroidism and ophthalmopathy. As the second publication notes: Stable Graves' hyperthyroidism was defined as the absence of progression to ophthalmopathy over 18 months of follow-up. Hyperthyroidism patients were newly diagnosed, had a disease duration of under 2 months, and were aged 18 to 65 years. Any patient with an uncontrolled infection, another autoimmune disease, pregnancy or lactation was excluded. Diagnoses were based on clinical symptoms, serum thyroxine and TRAb, thyroid ultrasound and orbital computed tomography. The TCR CDR3 was subjected to a first round of RT-PCR using the HTBI primer set and the Qiagen OneStep RT-PCR kit. Most expanded thyroid clonotypes (frequency above 0.001) were also detected in blood, a finding suggesting that blood repertoires may reflect thyroid immune responses. A 13 V-J signature model separated ophthalmopathy from stable hyperthyroidism, with approximately 87% sensitivity and 81.08% specificity in cross-validation and 80%/75% in testing. In validation, the model predicted progression to ophthalmopathy a median of 6.5 months before onset, with approximately 68% sensitivity and more than 72% specificity. To identify distinguishing TCR V-J signatures, a discovery cohort of about 95 patients was used, comprising some 43 with Graves' ophthalmopathy and approximately 57 with stable Graves' hyperthyroidism. An independent validation cohort of fewer than 20 hyperthyroidism patients and about 15 patients who later progressed to ophthalmopathy tested prospective prediction of ophthalmopathy. The approximately 98 discovery patients were randomly divided into training and test sets at a 7:3 ratio. In more than five Graves' hyperthyroidism patients, the study also compared T-cell repertoires from thyroid tissue with T-cell repertoires from blood. Following sampling, methimazole starting at 30 mg daily was given to hyperthyroidism patients, and high-dose intravenous methylprednisolone was given to ophthalmopathy patients. Libraries were constructed in a second round of multiplex PCR, after which size selection and purification were carried out. The libraries were sequenced on an Illumina HiSeq2000 using paired-end 100 bp reads. Raw data were processed with SOAPnuke, discarding reads with adapters, uncalled bases, mean Phred below 15, or no exact constant-primer or identifier match. High-quality paired reads were merged using COPE v1.2.5, and each unique nucleotide sequence was defined as a clonotype. MiTCR v1.1 was used to align clonotypes to the IMGT TRBV, TRBD and TRBJ reference segments. The analysis included only V-J combinations with a frequency above 0.0001, which together covered over 98% of the repertoires. The TCS score was defined as the ratio of F50 (clonal expansion) to E x V (chaos), calculated using BLOSUM62-based TCRdist between CDR3 peptides within each V-J. Welch's t-statistics and random forest reduced roughly 530 V-J features to about 12, which were used in a naive Bayes classifier (R e1071). No statistical method was used to fix the sample size in advance, and group allocation was not hidden from the investigators. According to the paper, TCR Vbeta CDR3 sequencing was carried out on 120 to 150 peripheral blood samples, which came from more than 40 ophthalmopathy, 75 to 80 hyperthyroidism and some 17 progressor patients.

This clonotype was obtained from a woman aged 25-40 years with Graves disease. Donor details come from another sample of the same person, matched by shared clones. The input for sequencing was peripheral blood mononuclear cells (PBMCs), taken at new diagnosis, from a patient treated with antithyroid drugs. This chain is built from TRBV7-2 and TRBJ2-1; 10 bases in the junction line up with TRBD1. CDR3 region: CASATGQGGHNEQFF. In nucleotides, the sequence is TGTGCCAGTGCTACTGGACAGGGGGGCCACAATGAGCAGTTCTTC.